This record concerns one TCR beta chain sequence. Its cognate antigen is unknown. According to the study, TCR beta libraries were built with iRepertoire HTBI primers and CDR3-region Arm-PCR. One entry per CDR3 protein results from TCRdb running MiXCR on the multiplex PCR reads. The sample contains about 470,000 distinct CDR3 sequences, roughly 21% of which appear only once. J lost 4 bases, V lost 6 bases, and 11 bases had no gene match. The CDR3 has 17 residues. Per germline, CDR1 KGHDR and CDR2 SFDVKD. Time point given: persistent/refractory GD, antithyroid drugs over 5 years with positive TRAb. Extracted PBMC RNA gave rise to the TCR library. An endocrinology department located in Xi'an, China, was where the patients came from. The sample comes from a study of regulatory T cells in long-lasting Graves disease. Findings and caveats of the study: There was favoring of TRBV28, TRBJ1-2 and TRBJ2-5 in persistent disease. TCR diversity was lower in persistent Graves' patients (versus newly diagnosed ones).

This TCR was sampled from a female donor with Graves disease. The rearrangement joins TRBV24-1 to TRBJ2-3; 11 nucleotides match TRBD2. Material: peripheral blood mononuclear cells (PBMCs), obtained when the disease was refractory, from a patient treated with antithyroid drugs. Here the CDR3 reads CATSSGTSGLLADTQYF. The CDR3 DNA reads TGTGCCACCAGTTCCGGGACTAGCGGACTTTTGGCAGATACGCAGTATTTT.